The 16 T cell receptor beta chains given below trace back to one sample, sequenced in a study of shared clonotypes between healthy human individuals. Sequencing was performed with immunoSEQ multiplex PCR; in TCRdb, only in-frame clones are kept and a portion is missing. The table lists 600,000 to 750,000 clones, about two thirds of them singletons. Material: memory CD4+ T cells sorted from blood. Subset specified: CD45RA-negative fraction. Source of these receptors: a woman aged 30 to 39 in good health.

Many counts were recorded for this clone. The rearrangement links TRBV27 to TRBJ2-7; TRBD1 is a possible D gene (6 bases). The CDR3 consists of 14 residues. Germline assignment: CDR1 MNHEY and CDR2 SMNVEV (reference sequence). The ends were cut back, 6 bases at V and 5 bases at J, with 17 bases in the middle. CDR3 residues: CASRENRENHEQYF. Written as DNA, the CDR3 is TGTGCCAGCAGGGAAAACAGGGAAAACCACGAGCAGTACTTC.

In its sample, this clone was seen a few times. The gene calls are TRBV18 and TRBJ2-1; perhaps TRBD1 as D (6 bases). Germline loops: CDR1 KGHSH, CDR2 LQKENI. This CDR3 is 14 amino acids long. Trimming shortened V by 3 bases and J by 9 bases, and 15 bases separated the two germline ends. The CDR3 spells CASSPAQGPSEQFF. CDR3 nucleotide sequence: TGTGCCAGCTCACCTGCTCAGGGGCCGAGTGAGCAGTTCTTC.

This rearrangement joins TRBV6-6 to TRBJ1-5; TRBD1 might be the D (5 bases). The V end lost 6 bases, the J end lost 6 bases, and 12 bases lay between the germline ends. In germline, CDR1 is MNHNY, CDR2 SVGAGI (reference sequence). This CDR3 contains 13 residues. CDR3 nucleotides: TGTGCCAGCAGGTCGGCAGGGTCTCAGCCCCAGCATTTT. Protein: CASRSAGSQPQHF.

The V gene is TRBV6-6, the J gene TRBJ2-7; 9 bases agree with TRBD1. J lost 3 bases, V lost 5 bases, and 2 bases had no gene match. Germline V gene data show CDR1 as MNHNY and CDR2 as SVGAGI (reference sequence). The CDR3 runs 13 residues. The DNA of the CDR3 is TGTGCCAGCAGTCCGACAGGGGGCTACGAGCAGTACTTC. Translation: CASSPTGGYEQYF.

The CDR3 nucleotides read TGTGCCTGGAGCGCACAAGAGACCCAGTACTTC. Its translation: CAWSAQETQYF. V gene TRBV30 combines with J gene TRBJ2-5; D is uncertain. The V gene's germline CDR1 is GTSNPN and CDR2 SVGIG (reference sequence). With 3 bases removed from V and 2 bases from J, the gap between germline ends came to 4 bases. The CDR3 extends over 11 amino acids.

The chain recombines TRBV5-1 with TRBJ2-1; D may be TRBD1 or TRBD2 (5 bases each). V lost 3 bases, J lost 7 bases, and 14 bases lay in between. CDR3 length equals 14 residues. Per the germline V gene, CDR1 is SGHRS and CDR2 is YFSETQ. CDR3 loop: CASSSGPPLNEQFF. The CDR3, as DNA: TGCGCCAGCAGCTCGGGACCCCCTTTAAATGAGCAGTTCTTC.

The chain uses TRBV18 and TRBJ1-6, with TRBD1 matching 7 bases. Germline V gives CDR1 KGHSH, CDR2 LQKENI. The CDR3 runs 15 residues. The V and J ends lost 6 bases and 4 bases, in that order; junction bases with no gene match: 6. The CDR3 spells CASSPGQIYNSPLHF. The CDR3 nucleotides read TGTGCCAGCTCTCCGGGACAGATTTATAATTCACCCCTCCACTTT.

This clone occurred a few times. The rearrangement links TRBV27 to TRBJ1-6; D call uncertain. Germline CDR1 and CDR2: MNHEY and SMNVEV (reference sequence). V was cut by 7 bases and J by 14 bases, with 9 bases left in between. The CDR3 contains 10 residues. The CDR3 DNA follows: TGTGCCAGCACCGCGAGGGCCCTCCACTTT. Translation gives CASTARALHF.

The gene calls are TRBV29-1 and TRBJ2-3, with 10 positions matching TRBD2. Trimming removed 4 bases from V and 1 base from J; junction bases left unmatched: 2. The CDR3 extends over 14 amino acids. The germline gives CDR1 SQVTM, CDR2 ANQGSEA. The CDR3 sequence: CSVGGTSGTDTQYF. The CDR3 DNA reads as TGCAGCGTTGGGGGGACTAGCGGCACAGATACGCAGTATTTT.

CDR3 amino acids: CASSLEAPGNEQFF. The CDR3 nucleotides are TGCGCCAGCAGCTTGGAGGCTCCGGGAAATGAGCAGTTCTTC. V and J are TRBV5-1 and TRBJ2-1, with D possibly TRBD2 on 5 matching bases. V was cut by 0 bases and J by 7 bases, with 11 bases left in between. CDR1 SGHRS and CDR2 YFSETQ come from the germline V gene. The CDR3 loop spans 14 amino acids.

The table lists this clone with a count of one. The rearrangement links TRBV29-1 to TRBJ2-5; D remains ambiguous. The CDR3 has 12 amino acids. Looked up from germline, CDR1 is SQVTM and CDR2 is ANQGSEA. V was shortened by 4 bases and J by 1 base, with 7 bases between the two germline ends. This CDR3 is CSVATSQETQYF. Here the CDR3 DNA reads TGCAGCGTTGCTACATCCCAAGAGACCCAGTACTTC.

In its sample, this clone was seen once. The chain carries TRBV6-5 and TRBJ1-1, with unresolved D. CDR3 length: 13 amino acids. Trimming pared 3 bases from V and 2 bases from J, leaving 7 bases between. Germline V gene data show CDR1 as MNHEY and CDR2 as SVGAGI. CDR3 loop: CASSYLPNTEAFF. For the CDR3, the DNA is TGTGCCAGCAGTTATCTACCCAACACTGAAGCTTTCTTT.

This clone was picked up one time. The chain couples TRBV2 to TRBJ1-2, with TRBD1 identical over 7 bases. CDR1 is SNHLY, CDR2 FYNNEI, per germline. The trim removed 8 bases at V and 4 bases at J, leaving 13 bases unmatched. The CDR3 contains 15 residues. In DNA form, the CDR3 reads TGTGCCAGCCCAGGGGAGACAGGGTCGAGCTATGGCTACACCTTC. Protein: CASPGETGSSYGYTF.

This chain links TRBV18 with TRBJ2-7; the D is unclear. CDR3 length equals 14 residues. Deletions cut 2 bases from V and 7 bases from J, with 15 bases between. CDR1 is KGHSH and CDR2 is LQKENI in the germline V gene. DNA for the CDR3: TGTGCCAGCTCACCAGGTGAACAGTCGCAGGAGCAGTACTTC. Protein: CASSPGEQSQEQYF. The whole variable domain, filled in from reference TRBV18 and TRBJ2-7, reads NAGVMQNPRHLVRRRGQEARLRCSPMKGHSHVYWYRQLPEEGLKFMVYLQKENIIDESGMPKERFSAEFPKEGPSILRIQQVVRGDSAAYFCASSPGEQSQEQYFGPGTRLTVT.

The chain links TRBV5-1 to TRBJ1-5; no firm D call. The CDR3 extends over 13 amino acids. V gave up 2 bases and J gave up 2 bases, with 5 bases separating them. CDR1 and CDR2 (germline): SGHRS, YFSETQ. CDR3 bases: TGCGCCAGCAGCTTAAGGGGCAATCAGCCCCAGCATTTT. Amino acid sequence: CASSLRGNQPQHF.

J is TRBJ2-7 and V is TRBV19; 7 bases agree with TRBD1. Germline CDR1 reads LNHDA; CDR2 reads SQIVND (reference sequence). The CDR3 consists of 12 residues. The CDR3 sequence: CDGQDLCYEQYF. CDR3 in DNA: TGTGACGGACAGGATTTGTGCTACGAGCAGTACTTC.